Sequencing of this T cell receptor beta chain was carried out in a study of Ad26.COV2.S vaccination and SARS-CoV-2 variants. Study-level background: Intramuscularly, Ad26.COV2.S was given either once or twice, 56 days apart.

Sample treatment: roughly 20 received Ad26.COV2.S at low or high dose, single or two shots; five or six received placebo; per-sample allocation not given. All samples were drawn on day 63, counting from the first vaccine or placebo injection. Vaccination used an Ad26 vector expressing Wuhan-strain SARS-CoV-2 spike. Clones were read by immunoSEQ multiplex PCR, and TCRdb kept only the in-frame ones, dropping some. This sample has about 400,000 clones; approximately 83% occur once, and the top ten carry approximately 7%. This CDR3 is built from 15 residues. Germline V CDR1 and CDR2: SGHTA, FQGTGA. V shed 1 base and J shed 1 base, with 9 bases lying between them.

J is TRBJ2-3 and V is TRBV7-3; possibly TRBD2 for D (5 bases). The input for sequencing was peripheral blood, taken in a trial of Ad26.COV2.S vaccine versus placebo. The TCR was taken from a person aged 18 to 59 who received the Ad26.COV2.S COVID-19 vaccine or a placebo. The CDR3 reads CASSLNPGGTDTQYF. The CDR3 region has the DNA TGTGCCAGCAGCTTAAACCCCGGGGGCACAGATACGCAGTATTTT.